This T cell receptor (beta chain) is from a study of shared clonotypes between healthy human individuals. There are 16 residues in the CDR3. V lost 0 bases to trimming and J lost 1 base; unmatched junction nucleotides: 4. Looked up from germline, CDR1 is SGDLS and CDR2 is YYNGEE. Only in-frame clones appear in the TCRdb table, and some are missing; sequencing was by immunoSEQ multiplex PCR. The sample lists about a million clones; approximately 70% were seen once. General study results and limits: Clonotype sharing across donors was expected to vary with sequencing depth.

Partitioning of CD4+ cells yielded a CD45RA+ naive subset and a CD45RA-negative memory subset. Worth noting for this clone: As yet, its antigen is unknown.

The clonotype was recovered from a man younger than 35 in good health. The chain links TRBV9 to TRBJ2-5; TRBD2 agrees at 9 bases. Sequenced material: memory CD4+ T cells sorted from blood. Subset meaning: CD45RA-negative fraction. In DNA form, the CDR3 reads TGTGCCAGCAGCGTAGGGAATAGCGGGGGCCAAGAGACCCAGTACTTC. It yields the protein CASSVGNSGGQETQYF.